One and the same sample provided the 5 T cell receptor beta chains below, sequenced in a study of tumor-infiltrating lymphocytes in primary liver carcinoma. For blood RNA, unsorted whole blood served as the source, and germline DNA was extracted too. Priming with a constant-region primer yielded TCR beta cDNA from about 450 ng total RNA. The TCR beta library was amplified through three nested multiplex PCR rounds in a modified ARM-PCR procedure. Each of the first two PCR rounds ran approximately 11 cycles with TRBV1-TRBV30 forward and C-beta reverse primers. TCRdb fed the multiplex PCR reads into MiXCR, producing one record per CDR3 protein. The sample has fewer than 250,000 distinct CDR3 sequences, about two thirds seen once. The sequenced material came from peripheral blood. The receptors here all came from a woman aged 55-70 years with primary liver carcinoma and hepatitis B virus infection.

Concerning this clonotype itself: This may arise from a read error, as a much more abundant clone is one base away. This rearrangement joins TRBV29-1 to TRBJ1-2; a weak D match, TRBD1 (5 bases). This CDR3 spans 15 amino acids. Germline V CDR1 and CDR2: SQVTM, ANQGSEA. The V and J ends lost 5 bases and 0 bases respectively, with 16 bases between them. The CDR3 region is CSVWTRGLSNYGYTF. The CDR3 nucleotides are TGCAGCGTTTGGACAAGGGGCTTGTCTAACTATGGCTACACCTTC.

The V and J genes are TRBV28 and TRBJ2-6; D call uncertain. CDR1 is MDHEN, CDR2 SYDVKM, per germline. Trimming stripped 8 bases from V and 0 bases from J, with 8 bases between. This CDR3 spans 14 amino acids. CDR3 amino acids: CASGRYSGANVLTF. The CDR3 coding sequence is TGTGCCAGCGGAAGATACTCTGGGGCCAACGTCCTGACTTTC.

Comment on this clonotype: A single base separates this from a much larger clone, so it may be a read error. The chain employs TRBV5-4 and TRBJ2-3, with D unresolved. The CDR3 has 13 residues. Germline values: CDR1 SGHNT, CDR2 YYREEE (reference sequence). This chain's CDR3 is CTSSLTGKDTQYF. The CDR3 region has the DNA TGTACCAGCAGTTTGACGGGTAAAGATACGCAGTATTTT.

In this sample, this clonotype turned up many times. The CDR3 protein is CASSQVGWSNQPQHF. For the CDR3, the DNA is TGCGCCAGCAGCCAAGTGGGGTGGAGCAATCAGCCCCAGCATTTT. The V gene is TRBV4-1, the J gene TRBJ1-5; no clear D gene. The V gene's germline CDR1 is MGHRA and CDR2 YSYEKL. Trimming took 1 base from V and 1 from J, leaving 8 bases between them. The CDR3 contains 15 residues.

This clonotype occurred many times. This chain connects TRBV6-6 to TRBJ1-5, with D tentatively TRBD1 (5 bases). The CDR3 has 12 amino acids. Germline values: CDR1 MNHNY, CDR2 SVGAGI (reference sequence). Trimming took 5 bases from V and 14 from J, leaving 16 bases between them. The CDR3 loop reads CASSGQTFAEHF. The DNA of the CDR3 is TGTGCCAGCAGTGGACAAACGTTCGCCGAGCATTTT.